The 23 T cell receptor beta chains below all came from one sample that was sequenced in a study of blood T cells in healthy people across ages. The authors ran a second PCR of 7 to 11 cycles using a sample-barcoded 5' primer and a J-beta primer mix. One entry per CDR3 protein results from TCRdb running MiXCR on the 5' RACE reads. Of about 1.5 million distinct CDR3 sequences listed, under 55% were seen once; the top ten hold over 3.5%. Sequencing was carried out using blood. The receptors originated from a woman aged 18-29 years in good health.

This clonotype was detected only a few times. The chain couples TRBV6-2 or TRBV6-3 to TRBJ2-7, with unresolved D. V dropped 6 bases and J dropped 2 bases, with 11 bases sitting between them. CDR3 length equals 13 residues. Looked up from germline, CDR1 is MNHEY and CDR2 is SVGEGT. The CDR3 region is CASRRLRPYEQYF. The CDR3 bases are TGTGCCAGCAGACGGCTTCGACCCTACGAGCAGTACTTC.

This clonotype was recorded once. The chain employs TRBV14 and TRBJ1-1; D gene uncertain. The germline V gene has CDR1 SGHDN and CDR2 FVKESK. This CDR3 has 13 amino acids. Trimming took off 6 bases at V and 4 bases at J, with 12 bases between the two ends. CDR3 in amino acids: CASSIGWFTEAFF. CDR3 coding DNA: TGTGCCAGCAGTATTGGGTGGTTCACTGAAGCTTTCTTT.

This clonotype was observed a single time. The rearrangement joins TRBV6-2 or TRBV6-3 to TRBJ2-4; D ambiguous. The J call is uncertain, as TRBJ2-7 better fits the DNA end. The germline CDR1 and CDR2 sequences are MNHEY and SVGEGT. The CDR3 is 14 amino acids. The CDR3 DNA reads TGTGCCAGCAGCGCCGGACGGATTTTTTACGAGCAGTACTTC. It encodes CASSAGRIFYEQYF.

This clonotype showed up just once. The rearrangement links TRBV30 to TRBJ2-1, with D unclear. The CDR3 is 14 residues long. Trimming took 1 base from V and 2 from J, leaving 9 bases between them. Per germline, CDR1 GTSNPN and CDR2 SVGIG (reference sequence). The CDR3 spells CAWSGEQTYNEQFF. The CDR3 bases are TGTGCCTGGAGTGGGGAACAGACCTACAATGAGCAGTTCTTC. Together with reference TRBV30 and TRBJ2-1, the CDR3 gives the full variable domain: SQTIHQWPATLVQPVGSPLSLECTVEGTSNPNLYWYRQAAGRGLQLLFYSVGIGQISSEVPQNLSASRPQDRQFILSSKKLLLSDSGFYLCAWSGEQTYNEQFFGPGTRLTVL.

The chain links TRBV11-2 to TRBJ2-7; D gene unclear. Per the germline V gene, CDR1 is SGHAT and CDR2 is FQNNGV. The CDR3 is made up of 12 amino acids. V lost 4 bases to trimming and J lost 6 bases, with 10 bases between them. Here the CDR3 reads CASSSQAIEQYF. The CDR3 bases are TGTGCCAGCAGCTCGCAAGCTATCGAGCAGTACTTC.

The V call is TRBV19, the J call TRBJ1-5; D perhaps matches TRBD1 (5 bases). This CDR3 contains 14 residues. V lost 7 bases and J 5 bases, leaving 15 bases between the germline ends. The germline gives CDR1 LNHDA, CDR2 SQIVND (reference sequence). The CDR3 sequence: CASNYDSLYQPQHF. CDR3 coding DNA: TGTGCCAGTAATTATGACAGTCTCTATCAGCCCCAGCATTTT.

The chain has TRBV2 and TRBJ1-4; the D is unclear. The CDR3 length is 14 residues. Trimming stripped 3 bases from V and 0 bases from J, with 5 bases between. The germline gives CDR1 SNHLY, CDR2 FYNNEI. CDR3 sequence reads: CASSDRTTNEKLFF. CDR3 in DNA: TGTGCCAGCAGTGACCGCACAACTAATGAAAAACTGTTTTTT.

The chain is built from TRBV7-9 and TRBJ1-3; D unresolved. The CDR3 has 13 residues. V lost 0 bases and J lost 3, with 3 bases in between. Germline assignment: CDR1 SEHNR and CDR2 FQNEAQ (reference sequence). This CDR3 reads CASSLARGNTIYF. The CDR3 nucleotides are TGTGCCAGCAGCTTAGCTCGTGGAAACACCATATATTTT. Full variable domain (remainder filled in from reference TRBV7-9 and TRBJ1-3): DTGVSQNPRHKITKRGQNVTFRCDPISEHNRLYWYRQTLGQGPEFLTYFQNEAQLEKSRLLSDRFSAERPKGSFSTLEIQRTEQGDSAMYLCASSLARGNTIYFGEGSWLTVV.

The CDR3 DNA reads as TGTGCCAGCAGCGAAAACCACGCCTACGAGCAGTACTTC. It yields the protein CASSENHAYEQYF. The rearrangement joins TRBV3-1 to TRBJ2-7; D remains ambiguous. This CDR3 has 13 residues. V lost 5 bases, J lost 2 bases, and 10 bases lay in between. Germline loops: CDR1 LGHDT, CDR2 YNNKEL (reference sequence).

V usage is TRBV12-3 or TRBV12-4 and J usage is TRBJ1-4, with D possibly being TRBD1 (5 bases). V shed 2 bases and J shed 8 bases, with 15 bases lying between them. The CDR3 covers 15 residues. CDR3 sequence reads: CASSLLGQGYEKLFF. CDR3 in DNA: TGTGCCAGCAGTTTATTGGGCCAGGGCTACGAAAAACTGTTTTTT.

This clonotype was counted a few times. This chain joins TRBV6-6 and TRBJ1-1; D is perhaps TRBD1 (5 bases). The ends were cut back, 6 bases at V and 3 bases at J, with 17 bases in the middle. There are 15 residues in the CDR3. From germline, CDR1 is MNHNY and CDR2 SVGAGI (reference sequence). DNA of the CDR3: TGTGCCAGCAGCCCCCATACAGGTTGGGACACTGAAGCTTTCTTT. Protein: CASSPHTGWDTEAFF.

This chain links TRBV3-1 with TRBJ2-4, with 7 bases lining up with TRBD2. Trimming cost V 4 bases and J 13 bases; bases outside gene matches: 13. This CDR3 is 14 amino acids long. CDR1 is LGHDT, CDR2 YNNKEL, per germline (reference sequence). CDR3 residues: CASSPLGLRVEQYF. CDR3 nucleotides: TGTGCCAGCAGCCCATTGGGACTACGGGTTGAGCAGTACTTC.

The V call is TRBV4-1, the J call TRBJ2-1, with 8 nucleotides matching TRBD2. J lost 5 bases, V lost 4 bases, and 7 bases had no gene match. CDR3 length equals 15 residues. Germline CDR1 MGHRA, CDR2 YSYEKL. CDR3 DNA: TGCGCCAGCAGCCCGATAGCGGGATTAAACAATGAGCAGTTCTTC. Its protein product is CASSPIAGLNNEQFF.

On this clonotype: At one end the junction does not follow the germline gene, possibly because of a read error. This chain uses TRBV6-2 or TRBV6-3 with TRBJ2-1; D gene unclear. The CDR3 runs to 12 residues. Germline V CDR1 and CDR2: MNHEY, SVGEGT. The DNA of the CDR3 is TGTGCCTGCAGTTCCTTAGCCAATGAGCAGTTCTTC. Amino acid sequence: CACSSLANEQFF.

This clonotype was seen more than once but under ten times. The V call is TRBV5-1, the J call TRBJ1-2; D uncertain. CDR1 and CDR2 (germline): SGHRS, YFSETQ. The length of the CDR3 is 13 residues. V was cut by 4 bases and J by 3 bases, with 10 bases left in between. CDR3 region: CASSPLLDYGYTF. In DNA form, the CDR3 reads TGCGCCAGCAGCCCGCTCCTAGACTATGGCTACACCTTC. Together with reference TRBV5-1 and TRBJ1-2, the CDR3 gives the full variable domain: KAGVTQTPRYLIKTRGQQVTLSCSPISGHRSVSWYQQTPGQGLQFLFEYFSETQRNKGNFPGRFSGRQFSNSRSEMNVSTLELGDSALYLCASSPLLDYGYTFGSGTRLTVV.

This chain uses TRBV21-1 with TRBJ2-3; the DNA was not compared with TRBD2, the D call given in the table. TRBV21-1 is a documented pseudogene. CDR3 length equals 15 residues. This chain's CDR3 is CASSFAGHFTDTQYF. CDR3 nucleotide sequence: TGCGCCAGCAGCTTTGCGGGCCATTTCACAGATACGCAGTATTTT.

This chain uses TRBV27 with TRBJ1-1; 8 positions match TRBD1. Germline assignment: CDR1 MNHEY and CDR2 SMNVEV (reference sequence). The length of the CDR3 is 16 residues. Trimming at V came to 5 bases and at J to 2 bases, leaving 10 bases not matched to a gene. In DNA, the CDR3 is TGTGCCAGCAGTCCCGTCTGGACAGGGAAAAACACTGAAGCTTTCTTT. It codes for CASSPVWTGKNTEAFF.

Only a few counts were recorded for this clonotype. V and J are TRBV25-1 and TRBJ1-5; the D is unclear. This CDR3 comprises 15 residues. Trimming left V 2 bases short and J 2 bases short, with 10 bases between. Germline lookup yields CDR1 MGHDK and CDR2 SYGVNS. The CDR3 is CASSEKDGGNQPQHF. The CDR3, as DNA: TGTGCCAGCAGTGAAAAGGACGGGGGCAATCAGCCCCAGCATTTT.

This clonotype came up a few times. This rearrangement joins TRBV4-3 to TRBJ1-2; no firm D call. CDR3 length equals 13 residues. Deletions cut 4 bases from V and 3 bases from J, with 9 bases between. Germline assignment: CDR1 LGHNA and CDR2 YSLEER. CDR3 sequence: CASSPDTDYGYTF. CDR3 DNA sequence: TGCGCCAGCAGCCCAGACACCGACTATGGCTACACCTTC.

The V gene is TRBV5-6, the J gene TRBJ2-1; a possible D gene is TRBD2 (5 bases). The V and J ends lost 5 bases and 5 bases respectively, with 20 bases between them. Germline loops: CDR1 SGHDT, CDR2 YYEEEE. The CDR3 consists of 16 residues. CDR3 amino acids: CASRLEVGFINNEQFF. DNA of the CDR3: TGTGCCAGCAGGCTGGAGGTCGGGTTCATTAACAATGAGCAGTTCTTC. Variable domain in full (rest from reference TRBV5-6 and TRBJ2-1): DAGVTQSPTHLIKTRGQQVTLRCSPKSGHDTVSWYQQALGQGPQFIFQYYEEEERQRGNFPDRFSGHQFPNYSSELNVNALLLGDSALYLCASRLEVGFINNEQFFGPGTRLTVL.

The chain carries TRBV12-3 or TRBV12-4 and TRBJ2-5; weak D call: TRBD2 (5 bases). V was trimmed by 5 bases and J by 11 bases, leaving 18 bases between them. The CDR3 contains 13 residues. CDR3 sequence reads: CASSVTGFNEQYF. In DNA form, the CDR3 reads TGTGCCAGCAGTGTAACGGGGTTTAATGAGCAGTACTTC.

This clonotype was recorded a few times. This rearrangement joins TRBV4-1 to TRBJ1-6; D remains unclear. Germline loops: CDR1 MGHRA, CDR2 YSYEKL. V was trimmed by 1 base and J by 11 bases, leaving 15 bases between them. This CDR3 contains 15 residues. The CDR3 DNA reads TGCGCCAGCAGCCAAGCGATTTCGGGTTCGACACCCCTCCACTTT. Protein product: CASSQAISGSTPLHF.

CDR3 amino acids: CSAPGAGTSRDTQYF. The CDR3 DNA reads TGCAGTGCCCCTGGAGCAGGGACCTCGAGGGATACGCAGTATTTT. The chain has TRBV20-1 and TRBJ2-3; the D call may be TRBD1 or TRBD2 (5 bases each). The V gene's germline CDR1 is DFQATT and CDR2 SNEGSKA (reference sequence). CDR3 length equals 15 residues. The germline V and J ends were trimmed by 6 bases and 6 bases, with 22 bases remaining between them.